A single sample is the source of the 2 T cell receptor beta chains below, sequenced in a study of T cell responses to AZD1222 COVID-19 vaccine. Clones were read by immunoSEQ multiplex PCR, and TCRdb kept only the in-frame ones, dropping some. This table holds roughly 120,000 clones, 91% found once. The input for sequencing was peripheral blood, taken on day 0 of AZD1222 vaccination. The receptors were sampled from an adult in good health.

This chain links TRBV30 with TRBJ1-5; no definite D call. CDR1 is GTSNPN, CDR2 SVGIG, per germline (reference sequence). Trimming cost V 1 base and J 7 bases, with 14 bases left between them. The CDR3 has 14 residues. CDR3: CAWSGQSHGQPQHF. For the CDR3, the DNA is TGTGCCTGGAGTGGGCAGAGCCATGGGCAGCCCCAGCATTTT.

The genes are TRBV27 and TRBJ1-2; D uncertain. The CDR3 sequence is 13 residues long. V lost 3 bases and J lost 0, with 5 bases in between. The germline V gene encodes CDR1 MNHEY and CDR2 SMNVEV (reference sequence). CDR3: CASSFGTNYGYTF. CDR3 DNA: TGTGCCAGCAGTTTCGGTACTAACTATGGCTACACCTTC.